Here is one T cell receptor (beta chain) with its context. Antigen specificity is unknown. The PCR had 60 Vbeta and 13 Jbeta primers. This table comes from immunoSEQ multiplex PCR, and its TCRdb copy is limited to in-frame clones, with some not included. This sample carries about 210,000 clones, with 0.75% to 1% going to the ten biggest clones. The CDR3 runs to 18 residues. CDR1 is SGHDT, CDR2 YYEEEE, per germline. J lost 1 base, V lost 4 bases, and 16 bases had no gene match. The sample comes from a study of cytomegalovirus exposure and HLA in healthy donors. For the study at large: Approximately 77 million unique TCRs from HLA-typed donors were held in an early release of data.

The study, taken as a whole, reports: Later analysis identified about 15,000 TCR beta sequences associated with HLA alleles, using a false discovery rate threshold of 0.05. Rarity characterized most TCR sequences, yet some public TCRs appeared in many donors. Follow-up analysis found HLA locus-dependent TCR association rates, highest for DRB1 and lowest for HLA-C.

The rearrangement links TRBV5-6 to TRBJ2-5, with 7 bases identical to TRBD1. What was sequenced was PBMCs. The receptor was isolated from a woman in her thirties in good health and CMV-seropositive. CDR3 nucleotides: TGTGCCAGCAGCAGGGACAGATTTTCTACCTATGTCCAAGAGACCCAGTACTTC. This sequence encodes CASSRDRFSTYVQETQYF.